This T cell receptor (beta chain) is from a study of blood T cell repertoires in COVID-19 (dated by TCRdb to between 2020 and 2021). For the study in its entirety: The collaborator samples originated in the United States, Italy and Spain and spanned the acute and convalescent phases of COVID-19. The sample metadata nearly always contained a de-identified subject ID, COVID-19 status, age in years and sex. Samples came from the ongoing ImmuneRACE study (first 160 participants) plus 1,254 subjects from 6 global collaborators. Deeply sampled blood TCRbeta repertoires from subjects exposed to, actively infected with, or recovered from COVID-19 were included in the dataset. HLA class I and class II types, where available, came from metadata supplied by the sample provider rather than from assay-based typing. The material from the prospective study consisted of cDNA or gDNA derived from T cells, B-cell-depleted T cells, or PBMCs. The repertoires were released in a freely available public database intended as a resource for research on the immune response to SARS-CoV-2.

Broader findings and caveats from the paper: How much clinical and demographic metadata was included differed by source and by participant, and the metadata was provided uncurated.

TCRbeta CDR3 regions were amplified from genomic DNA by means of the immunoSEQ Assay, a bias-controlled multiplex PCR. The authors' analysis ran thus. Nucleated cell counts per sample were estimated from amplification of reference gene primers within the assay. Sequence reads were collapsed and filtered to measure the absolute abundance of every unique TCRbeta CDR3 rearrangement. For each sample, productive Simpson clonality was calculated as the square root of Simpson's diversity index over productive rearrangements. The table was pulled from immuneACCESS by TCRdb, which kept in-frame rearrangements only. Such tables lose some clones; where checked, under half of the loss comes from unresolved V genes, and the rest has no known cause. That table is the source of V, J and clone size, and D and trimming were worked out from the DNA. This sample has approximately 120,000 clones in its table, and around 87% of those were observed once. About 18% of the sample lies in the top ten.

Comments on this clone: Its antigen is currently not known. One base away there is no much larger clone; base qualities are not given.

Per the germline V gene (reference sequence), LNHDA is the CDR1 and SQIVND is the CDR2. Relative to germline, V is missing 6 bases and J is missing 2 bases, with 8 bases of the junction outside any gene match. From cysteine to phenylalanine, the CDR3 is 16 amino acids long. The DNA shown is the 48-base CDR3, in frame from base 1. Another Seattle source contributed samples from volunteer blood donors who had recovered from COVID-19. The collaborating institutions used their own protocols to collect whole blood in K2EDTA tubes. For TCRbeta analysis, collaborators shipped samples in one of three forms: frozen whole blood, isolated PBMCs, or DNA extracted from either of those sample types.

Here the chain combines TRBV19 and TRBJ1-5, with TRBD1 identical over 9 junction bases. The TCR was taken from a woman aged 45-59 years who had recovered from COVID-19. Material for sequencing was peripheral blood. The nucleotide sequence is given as TGTGCCAGTAGAAACAGACAGGGGGGCGGCAATCAGCCCCAGCATTTT. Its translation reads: CASRNRQGGGNQPQHF.